The sequence of this T cell receptor beta chain was determined in a study of shared clonotypes between healthy human individuals. Repertoires were generated with immunoSEQ multiplex PCR, while TCRdb's copy carries only in-frame clones and drops some. The sample records hundreds of thousands of clones, 90% to 98% being singletons. The naive CD8 subset, CD45RO-negative cells positively selected for CCR7, excluded terminally differentiated effector memory CD45RA+ cells. Each donor was a Caucasian adult residing in Nashville, Tennessee. The CDR3 totals 14 residues. The ends lost 0 bases at V and 10 bases at J; junction bases unmatched: 4. Germline CDR1 is SEHNR and CDR2 is FQNEAQ (reference sequence).

The chain carries TRBV7-9 and TRBJ2-1; 9 positions match TRBD2. Sequenced material: naive CD8+ T cells sorted from blood. This TCR was sampled from a man aged 25 to 40 in good health. CDR3 sequence (DNA): TGTGCCAGCAGCTTAGCGATTAGCGGGAGAGAGCAGTTCTTC. It codes for CASSLAISGREQFF. The variable domain in full, completed from reference TRBV7-9 and TRBJ2-1, reads DTGVSQNPRHKITKRGQNVTFRCDPISEHNRLYWYRQTLGQGPEFLTYFQNEAQLEKSRLLSDRFSAERPKGSFSTLEIQRTEQGDSAMYLCASSLAISGREQFFGPGTRLTVL.